These 25 T cell receptor beta chains were sequenced from one sample in a study of blood T cells in healthy people across ages. A second PCR of about 6 to 11 cycles used a sample-barcoded 5' primer and a J-beta primer mix. TCRdb reanalysed the 5' RACE reads using MiXCR and keeps one entry per CDR3 protein. The sample shows 1.8 million or so distinct CDR3 sequences, roughly two fifths of them seen only once. Sequenced: blood. The source of these receptors is a human donor in good health.

Comment on this clonotype: Given a much more abundant clone one base away, this may be a read error. The gene calls are TRBV12-3 or TRBV12-4 and TRBJ2-6, with D perhaps TRBD1 or TRBD2 (6 bases each). Trimming cost V 11 bases and J 2 bases, with 25 bases left between them. The CDR3 consists of 18 residues. In DNA, the CDR3 is TGTGCCTCATTAATTACAGGGTGGCGGACTACTGGGGCCAACGTCCTGACTTTC. Its translation: CASLITGWRTTGANVLTF.

V usage is TRBV25-1 and J usage is TRBJ2-4, with TRBD2 identical over 8 bases. J lost 6 bases, V lost 1 base, and 8 bases had no gene match. The CDR3 has 16 residues. Germline CDR1 is MGHDK and CDR2 is SYGVNS. The DNA for the CDR3 is TGTGCCAGCAGTGAATGGGCGGGGGGACTTGGAAACATTCAGTACTTC. Amino acids: CASSEWAGGLGNIQYF.

This clonotype has more than one count but fewer than ten. The rearrangement uses TRBV7-9 and TRBJ1-5; D is uncertain. Per the germline V gene, CDR1 is SEHNR and CDR2 is FQNEAQ (reference sequence). The V end was cut by 8 bases, the J end by 1 base, with 6 bases between. This CDR3 has 12 residues. CDR3 loop: CASCGSNQPQHF. CDR3 in DNA: TGTGCCAGCTGCGGGAGCAATCAGCCCCAGCATTTT. Full variable domain (missing parts from reference TRBV7-9 and TRBJ1-5): DTGVSQNPRHKITKRGQNVTFRCDPISEHNRLYWYRQTLGQGPEFLTYFQNEAQLEKSRLLSDRFSAERPKGSFSTLEIQRTEQGDSAMYLCASCGSNQPQHFGDGTRLSIL.

This clonotype showed up just a few times. It may be a read error: a sequence one base away is much more abundant. CDR3 protein: CASSPDRVHGYTF. Written as DNA, the CDR3 is TGTGCCAGCAGTCCGGACAGGGTCCATGGCTACACCTTC. The chain links TRBV12-3 or TRBV12-4 to TRBJ1-2; 8 bases are shared with TRBD1. V lost 5 bases to trimming and J lost 6 bases; unmatched junction nucleotides: 5. This CDR3 region has 13 residues.

This chain uses TRBV2 with TRBJ2-2, with D perhaps TRBD1 or TRBD2 (6 bases each). Trimming left V 3 bases short and J 4 bases short, with 12 bases between. The CDR3 has 15 residues. Germline CDR1 reads SNHLY; CDR2 reads FYNNEI. The CDR3 loop is CASSDEGGRTGELFF. DNA of the CDR3: TGTGCCAGCAGTGATGAGGGGGGTCGCACCGGGGAGCTGTTTTTT.

The V gene is TRBV6-5, the J gene TRBJ2-5; D unresolved. With 0 bases removed from V and 0 bases from J, the gap between germline ends came to 11 bases. The CDR3 covers 16 residues. Germline V lookup: CDR1 MNHEY, CDR2 SVGAGI. CDR3 nucleotide sequence: TGTGCCAGCAGTTACTCGACATGGGGAAACCAAGAGACCCAGTACTTC. Its protein product is CASSYSTWGNQETQYF.

V and J are TRBV11-3 and TRBJ2-2, with TRBD1 matching over 7 bases. V gave up 5 bases and J gave up 2 bases; unmatched junction bases: 8. The CDR3 spans 16 residues. Germline V gives CDR1 SGHNT, CDR2 YENEEA. The CDR3: CASSPRQGPNTGELFF. CDR3 DNA: TGTGCCAGCAGCCCGCGACAGGGACCCAACACCGGGGAGCTGTTTTTT.

This clonotype was seen more than once but under ten times. Since a far larger clone is one base different, this is likely a read error. The chain links TRBV28 to TRBJ2-5; D is undetermined. The J call could be wrong; TRBJ2-7 is a better fit for the DNA end. The CDR3 contains 13 residues. CDR1 is MDHEN and CDR2 is SYDVKM in the germline V gene. CDR3 in amino acids: CAGSLGQSYEQYF. As DNA, the CDR3 is TGTGCCGGCAGTTTAGGGCAGTCCTACGAGCAGTACTTC.

The V gene is TRBV28, the J gene TRBJ1-2; perhaps TRBD1 as D (6 bases). V dropped 8 bases and J dropped 4 bases, with 11 bases sitting between them. The CDR3 totals 12 residues. CDR1 MDHEN and CDR2 SYDVKM come from the germline V gene. DNA for the CDR3: TGTGCCAGCGGCCGGGACACCTATGGCTACACCTTC. As protein: CASGRDTYGYTF.

The chain is built from TRBV5-1 and TRBJ2-1, with D unresolved. Germline CDR1 SGHRS, CDR2 YFSETQ. This CDR3 is 14 amino acids long. V lost 1 base and J 3 bases, leaving 8 bases between the germline ends. CDR3 DNA: TGCGCCAGCAGCTTGCAGACCGACTACAATGAGCAGTTCTTC. Protein: CASSLQTDYNEQFF.

This clonotype was seen a single time. The junction differs from germline at one of its ends, possibly a read error. This sequence joins TRBV20-1 and TRBJ1-1, with D unclear. Germline loops: CDR1 DFQATT, CDR2 SNEGSKA (reference sequence). The CDR3 sequence is 14 residues long. The CDR3 loop reads CSAPAPVANTEALF. The CDR3 DNA follows: TGCAGTGCTCCCGCGCCAGTCGCGAACACTGAAGCTCTCTTT.

The chain is built from TRBV25-1 and TRBJ2-7; tentatively, D is TRBD1 (6 bases). The germline gives CDR1 MGHDK, CDR2 SYGVNS. With 6 bases removed from V and 5 bases from J, the gap between germline ends came to 14 bases. This CDR3 comprises 13 residues. The CDR3 DNA reads as TGTGCCAGCAGGTATCAGGGGCTCGACGAGCAGTACTTC. Protein: CASRYQGLDEQYF.

V is TRBV5-1 and J is TRBJ2-7, with TRBD1 identical over 7 bases. Germline loops: CDR1 SGHRS, CDR2 YFSETQ. V dropped 0 bases and J dropped 7; count of bases not matched to a gene: 10. CDR3 length: 15 amino acids. CDR3 sequence: CASSLGQGLTLEQYF. The CDR3 bases are TGCGCCAGCAGCTTGGGACAGGGTCTTACGTTGGAGCAGTACTTC.

J is TRBJ1-2 and V is TRBV25-1; D is perhaps TRBD1 (5 bases). Germline assignment: CDR1 MGHDK and CDR2 SYGVNS. Trimming took off 6 bases at V and 2 bases at J, with 13 bases between the two ends. CDR3 length equals 14 residues. This CDR3 is CASRNTGSNYGYTF. CDR3 bases: TGTGCCAGCAGGAATACAGGCTCCAACTATGGCTACACCTTC.

The CDR3: CASSRLGGDLYEQYF. In nucleotides, the CDR3 is TGTGCCAGCAGCCGCCTGGGGGGGGACCTTTACGAGCAGTACTTC. The chain recombines TRBV14 with TRBJ2-7, with 7 bases matching TRBD2. With V trimmed by 4 bases and J by 4 bases, 10 bases remained unmatched. The CDR3 runs 15 residues. The germline gives CDR1 SGHDN, CDR2 FVKESK.

This clonotype was detected only a few times. J is TRBJ1-2 and V is TRBV7-2, with a possible D match to TRBD1 (5 bases). The V and J ends lost 1 base and 8 bases respectively, with 20 bases between them. Germline lookup yields CDR1 SGHTA and CDR2 FQGNSA. CDR3 length: 16 residues. The CDR3 region has the DNA TGTGCCAGCAGCTTAGTTCCGGGGGTAGCGGAGTTGGGCTACACCTTC. Translated: CASSLVPGVAELGYTF.

This clonotype was found a few times. The chain couples TRBV4-2 to TRBJ2-7, with D tentatively TRBD2 (6 bases). Trimming left V 0 bases short and J 7 bases short, with 13 bases between. The germline V gene has CDR1 LGHNA and CDR2 YNFKEQ. CDR3 length: 14 residues. CDR3 DNA: TGTGCCAGCAGCCAAGAGGGTCGGGGGAGAGAGCAGTACTTC. It is translated as CASSQEGRGREQYF.

V usage is TRBV18 and J usage is TRBJ2-3; D call uncertain. V was pared by 2 bases and J by 4 bases, with 10 bases between. CDR3 length: 14 amino acids. From germline, CDR1 is KGHSH and CDR2 LQKENI. This chain's CDR3 is CASSPARNADTQYF. For the CDR3, the DNA is TGTGCCAGCTCACCAGCTCGTAACGCAGATACGCAGTATTTT.

This clonotype was detected a few times. The V and J genes are TRBV12-3 or TRBV12-4 and TRBJ1-5, with a possible D match to TRBD1 (6 bases). The CDR3 runs to 16 residues. Trimming stripped 7 bases from V and 1 base from J, with 17 bases between. CDR3 loop: CASTKYRDTSNQPQHF. The CDR3 region has the DNA TGTGCCAGCACAAAATACCGGGACACAAGCAATCAGCCCCAGCATTTT.

This clonotype was observed a handful of times. V and J are TRBV4-3 and TRBJ2-4; 7 nucleotides match TRBD2. The J call is uncertain, as TRBJ2-7 better fits the DNA end. The CDR3 is 18 amino acids. Germline lookup yields CDR1 LGHNA and CDR2 YSLEER. CDR3 amino acids: CASSQDWGGEGRTYEQYF. CDR3 coding DNA: TGCGCCAGCAGCCAAGATTGGGGGGGTGAGGGCAGAACCTACGAGCAGTACTTC.

The V call is TRBV7-6, the J call TRBJ1-5, with 10 bases matching TRBD1. V lost 3 bases, J lost 2 bases, and 4 bases stayed unmatched. CDR3 length: 16 residues. Germline V CDR1 and CDR2: SGHVS, FNYEAQ. The CDR3 spells CASSLGTGAGNQPQHF. Here the CDR3 DNA reads TGTGCCAGCAGCTTGGGGACAGGGGCCGGCAATCAGCCCCAGCATTTT.

This rearrangement joins TRBV29-1 to TRBJ2-1, with TRBD2 as a possible D gene (6 bases). V was shortened by 7 bases and J by 4 bases, with 14 bases between the two germline ends. This CDR3 spans 13 amino acids. From germline, CDR1 is SQVTM and CDR2 ANQGSEA. For the CDR3, the DNA is TGCAGCGGGGAGGTGCAGCGATACAATGAGCAGTTCTTC. Protein product: CSGEVQRYNEQFF.

This chain uses TRBV28 with TRBJ1-1; D is perhaps TRBD1 (6 bases). The CDR3 has 15 amino acids. Germline V CDR1 and CDR2: MDHEN, SYDVKM. V gave up 1 base and J gave up 1 base, with 10 bases separating them. The CDR3 sequence is CASSLFGGPNTEAFF. The CDR3 nucleotides read TGTGCCAGCAGTTTATTCGGGGGCCCGAACACTGAAGCTTTCTTT.

This chain joins TRBV13 and TRBJ1-2; no clear D. Germline V gives CDR1 PRHDT, CDR2 FYEKMQ (reference sequence). There are 14 residues in the CDR3. Trimming removed 5 bases from V and 3 bases from J, with 13 bases in between. CDR3 in amino acids: CASSPPDWDYGYTF. In DNA, the CDR3 is TGTGCCAGCAGCCCTCCGGACTGGGACTATGGCTACACCTTC.

This clonotype has at least ten counts. The rearrangement joins TRBV12-3 or TRBV12-4 to TRBJ2-7; D is unclear. The CDR3 consists of 13 residues. Trimming shortened V by 4 bases and J by 3 bases, and 10 bases separated the two germline ends. This CDR3 reads CASSSPGHYEQYF. The CDR3 DNA sequence: TGTGCCAGCAGTTCTCCGGGCCACTACGAGCAGTACTTC.